This entry describes one T cell receptor beta chain. Its antigen is unknown. The data were taken from a study of cytomegalovirus exposure and HLA in healthy donors. Study details: Sequencing of roughly 180 million T cells in an earlier analysis found approximately 120 million unique TCR beta sequences. Study findings and constraints: Most subjects' HLA-A and HLA-B alleles were reportedly predicted from TCR beta sequences. Later analysis associated a missense DCLRE1C variant with TCR beta V- and J-gene trimming.

The PCR employed 60 Vbeta primers together with 13 Jbeta primers. Some clones are missing from TCRdb's copy, which holds only in-frame ones; the method was immunoSEQ multiplex PCR. In the table there are about 160,000 clones, approximately 70% of which are singletons. This CDR3 is built from 15 residues. Deletions cut 1 base from V and 6 bases from J, with 16 bases between. Per germline, CDR1 SGHNT and CDR2 YENEEA. This chain joins TRBV11-3 and TRBJ2-7; D is perhaps TRBD2 (6 bases). This TCR was sampled from a man between 40 and 49 years old in good health and CMV-seropositive. The sample was PBMCs. The CDR3 here is CASSLGGTASSEQYF. CDR3 bases: TGTGCCAGCAGCTTAGGTGGGACTGCAAGTTCCGAGCAGTACTTC. The variable domain in full, completed from reference TRBV11-3 and TRBJ2-7, reads EAGVVQSPRYKIIEKKQPVAFWCNPISGHNTLYWYLQNLGQGPELLIRYENEEAVDDSQLPKDRFSAERLKGVDSTLKIQPAELGDSAVYLCASSLGGTASSEQYFGPGTRLTVT.